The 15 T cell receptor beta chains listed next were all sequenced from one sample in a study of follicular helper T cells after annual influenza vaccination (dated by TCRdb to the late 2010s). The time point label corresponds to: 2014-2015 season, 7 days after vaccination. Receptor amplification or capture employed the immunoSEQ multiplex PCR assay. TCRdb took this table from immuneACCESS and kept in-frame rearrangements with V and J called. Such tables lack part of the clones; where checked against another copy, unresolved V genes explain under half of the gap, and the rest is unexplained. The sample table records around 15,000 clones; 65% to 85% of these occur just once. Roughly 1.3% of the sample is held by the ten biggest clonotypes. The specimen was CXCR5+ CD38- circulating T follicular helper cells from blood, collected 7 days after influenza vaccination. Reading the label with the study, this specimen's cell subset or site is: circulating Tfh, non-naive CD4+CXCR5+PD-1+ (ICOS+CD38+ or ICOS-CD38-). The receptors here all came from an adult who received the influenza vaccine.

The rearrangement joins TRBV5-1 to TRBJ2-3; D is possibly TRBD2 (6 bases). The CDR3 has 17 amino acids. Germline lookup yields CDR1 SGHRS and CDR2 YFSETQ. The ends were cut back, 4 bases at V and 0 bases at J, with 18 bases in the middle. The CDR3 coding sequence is TGCGCCAGCAGCCCCCTAGTGGGGGGTCTGAGCACAGATACGCAGTATTTT. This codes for CASSPLVGGLSTDTQYF.

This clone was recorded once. The chain's CDR3 is CASSLGVRAGDEKLFF. CDR3 DNA: TGCGCCAGCAGCTTGGGGGTCCGGGCCGGGGATGAAAAACTGTTTTTT. The J gene is TRBJ1-4, the V gene TRBV5-1; no clear D gene. This CDR3 has 16 amino acids. Trimming took 0 bases from V and 6 from J, leaving 15 bases between them. From germline, CDR1 is SGHRS and CDR2 YFSETQ.

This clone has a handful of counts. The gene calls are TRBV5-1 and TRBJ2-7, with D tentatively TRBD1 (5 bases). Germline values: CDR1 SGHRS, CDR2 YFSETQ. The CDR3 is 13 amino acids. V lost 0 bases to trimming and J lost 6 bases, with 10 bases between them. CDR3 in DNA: TGCGCCAGCAGCTTGGATCAGGGCTCCGAGCAGTACTTC. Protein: CASSLDQGSEQYF.

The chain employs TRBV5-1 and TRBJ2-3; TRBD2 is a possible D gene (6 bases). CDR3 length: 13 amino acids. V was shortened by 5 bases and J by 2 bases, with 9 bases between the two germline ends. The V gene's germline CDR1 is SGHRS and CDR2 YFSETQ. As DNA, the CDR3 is TGCGCCAGCAGGCGGAGGGACACAGATACGCAGTATTTT. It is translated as CASRRRDTDTQYF.

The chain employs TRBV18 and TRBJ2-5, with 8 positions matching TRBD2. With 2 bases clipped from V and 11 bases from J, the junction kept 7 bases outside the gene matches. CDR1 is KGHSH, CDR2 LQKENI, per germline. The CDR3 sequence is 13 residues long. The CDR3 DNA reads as TGTGCCAGCTCACCAGGACAGAAGCGGGAGCAGTACTTC. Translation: CASSPGQKREQYF.

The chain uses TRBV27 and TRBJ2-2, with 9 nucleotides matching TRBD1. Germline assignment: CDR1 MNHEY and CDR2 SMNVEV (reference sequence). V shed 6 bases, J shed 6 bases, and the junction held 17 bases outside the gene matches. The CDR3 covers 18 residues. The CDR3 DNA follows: TGTGCCAGCAGCCGAAGGGGGAGGGACAGGGTGTCATCCGGGGAGCTGTTTTTT. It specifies CASSRRGRDRVSSGELFF.

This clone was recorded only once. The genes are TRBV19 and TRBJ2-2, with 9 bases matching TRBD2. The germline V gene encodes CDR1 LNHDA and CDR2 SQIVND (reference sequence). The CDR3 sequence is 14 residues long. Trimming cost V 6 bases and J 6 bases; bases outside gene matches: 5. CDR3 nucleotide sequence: TGTGCCAGTAGCGCACTAGCGGGTTCCGGGGAGCTGTTTTTT. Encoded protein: CASSALAGSGELFF.

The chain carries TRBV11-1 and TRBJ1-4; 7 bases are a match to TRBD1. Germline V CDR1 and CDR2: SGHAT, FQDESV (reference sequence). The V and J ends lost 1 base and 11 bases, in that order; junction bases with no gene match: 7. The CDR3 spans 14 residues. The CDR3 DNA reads TGTGCCAGCAGCTTAGTCTGGACAGGTCGTAAACTGTTTTTT. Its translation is CASSLVWTGRKLFF.

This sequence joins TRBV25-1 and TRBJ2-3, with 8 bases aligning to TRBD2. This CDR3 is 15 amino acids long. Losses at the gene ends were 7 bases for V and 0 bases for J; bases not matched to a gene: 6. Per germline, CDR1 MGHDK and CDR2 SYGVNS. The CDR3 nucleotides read TGTGCCAGCACATCCTTAGCGGGGAGCACAGATACGCAGTATTTT. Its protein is CASTSLAGSTDTQYF. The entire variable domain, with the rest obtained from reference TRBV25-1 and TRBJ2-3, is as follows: EADIYQTPRYLVIGTGKKITLECSQTMGHDKMYWYQQDPGMELHLIHYSYGVNSTEKGDLSSESTVSRIRTEHFPLTLESARPSHTSQYLCASTSLAGSTDTQYFGPGTRLTVL.

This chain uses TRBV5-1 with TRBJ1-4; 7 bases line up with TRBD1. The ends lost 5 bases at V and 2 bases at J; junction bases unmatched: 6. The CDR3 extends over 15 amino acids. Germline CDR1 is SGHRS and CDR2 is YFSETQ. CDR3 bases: TGCGCCAGCAGTCGACAGGGACGGACTAATGAAAAACTGTTTTTT. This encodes CASSRQGRTNEKLFF.

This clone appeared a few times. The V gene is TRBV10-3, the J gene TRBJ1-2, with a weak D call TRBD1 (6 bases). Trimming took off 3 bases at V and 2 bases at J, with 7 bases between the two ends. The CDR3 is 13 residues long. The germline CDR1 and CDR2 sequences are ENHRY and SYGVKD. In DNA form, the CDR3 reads TGTGCCATCAGTGAAGGGGGAAACTATGGCTACACCTTC. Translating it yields CAISEGGNYGYTF.

The CDR3 bases are TGTGCCAGCGACCGGGACTTGGCCTGCGAGCAGTACTTC. Residues: CASDRDLACEQYF. This rearrangement joins TRBV2 to TRBJ2-5; a possible D gene is TRBD2 (6 bases). The J call may be in error: the DNA end matches TRBJ2-7 better. The CDR3 extends over 13 amino acids. Germline loops: CDR1 SNHLY, CDR2 FYNNEI.

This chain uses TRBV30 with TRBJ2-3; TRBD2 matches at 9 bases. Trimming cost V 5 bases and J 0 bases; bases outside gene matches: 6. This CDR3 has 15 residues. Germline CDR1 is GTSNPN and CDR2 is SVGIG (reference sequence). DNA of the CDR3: TGTGCCTGGGGAACTAGCGGGCTTAGCACAGATACGCAGTATTTT. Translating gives CAWGTSGLSTDTQYF.

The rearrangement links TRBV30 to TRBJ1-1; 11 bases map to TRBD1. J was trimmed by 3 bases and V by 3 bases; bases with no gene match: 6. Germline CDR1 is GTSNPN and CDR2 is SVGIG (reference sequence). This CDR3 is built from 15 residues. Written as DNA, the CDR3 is TGTGCCTGGAGCCGACGGACAGGGGGCTACACTGAAGCTTTCTTT. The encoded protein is CAWSRRTGGYTEAFF.

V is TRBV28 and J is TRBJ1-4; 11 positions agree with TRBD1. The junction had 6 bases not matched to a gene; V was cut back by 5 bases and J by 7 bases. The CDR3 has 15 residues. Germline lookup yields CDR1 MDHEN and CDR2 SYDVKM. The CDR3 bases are TGTGCCAGCAGTAGGGGCGGGACAGGGGGTGAAAAACTGTTTTTT. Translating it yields CASSRGGTGGEKLFF.